A selection of T cell receptor beta chains follows, all from one sample in a study of blood T cells in healthy people across ages. A single record per CDR3 protein comes from TCRdb applying MiXCR to the 5' RACE reads. Of just under 900,000 distinct CDR3 sequences listed, 25% to 35% were seen once; the top ten hold roughly 17%. Input material: blood. These receptors originate from a woman aged 80 or over in good health. Each CDR3 is given without its conserved first and last residue. Clone size is shown for a subset of rows, as once, few, many or a class of expanded clone.

V gene	J gene	clone size	CDR3 length	CDR3 protein
TRBV5-1	TRBJ2-5	few	12	VSSPGTNQETQY
TRBV5-4	TRBJ1-2	once	11	ASSLVHLDGYT
TRBV3-1	TRBJ1-4	many	12	ASSPTATNEKLF
TRBV21-1	TRBJ2-7	many	12	ASIPADSSYEQY
TRBV15	TRBJ1-4	-	14	ATSRGNRATNEKRF
TRBV4-2	TRBJ2-7	many	12	ATRLGPYSSEQY
TRBV10-3	TRBJ1-2	-	12	AISEDTFNYGYT
TRBV4-3	TRBJ2-7	many	14	ASSQEAQGFSYEQY
TRBV12-3/TRBV12-4	TRBJ2-7	-	13	ASSAQGVFSYEQY
TRBV10-3	TRBJ2-3	-	13	AVSLEDRRPDTQY
TRBV6-2/TRBV6-3	TRBJ2-7	many	11	ASISGFPYEQY
TRBV24-1	TRBJ1-5	-	16	ATSGTQGTAASNQPQH
TRBV7-8	TRBJ1-2	-	13	ASSLGRRPNYGYT
TRBV7-2	TRBJ2-1	many	13	ASSLQGGVADEQF
TRBV12-3/TRBV12-4	TRBJ2-6	-	15	ASSPQGLIPGANVRT
TRBV20-1	TRBJ1-5	-	12	SAPRQGINQPQH
TRBV4-2	TRBJ2-3	-	13	ASSQGLAGSDTQY
TRBV20-1	TRBJ2-1	-	10	SARDLDNEQF
TRBV18	TRBJ1-5	few	12	ASSPPDRSQPQH
TRBV30	TRBJ2-6	many	12	AWGPRSGANVLT
TRBV15	TRBJ2-6	many	15	ATRLGGFYTGANVLT
TRBV18	TRBJ1-2	-	14	ASSLTRDRSNYGYT
TRBV6-6	TRBJ1-5	many	10	ASSRGDQPQH
TRBV30	TRBJ2-7	few	10	AWNRAYHEQY
TRBV11-2	TRBJ2-2	-	11	ASILRLTGELF
TRBV24-1	TRBJ2-1	few	13	ATSVIHAELNEQV